Shown below are 4 T cell receptor beta chains from a single sample sequenced in a study of blood T cell repertoires in COVID-19. Method: immunoSEQ multiplex PCR; TCRdb's copy keeps in-frame clones and lacks some. The sample carries roughly 100,000 clones, 80% to 90% recorded once. Sequencing was done on a sample of peripheral blood. These receptors all stem from a man aged 35-49 years with active or convalescent COVID-19.

The chain is built from TRBV6-4 and TRBJ1-5, with D possibly TRBD1 on 5 matching bases. The CDR3 is 15 residues long. Deletions cut 3 bases from V and 1 base from J, with 10 bases between. Germline CDR1 is MRHNA and CDR2 is SNTAGT. The chain's CDR3 is CASSEQGMSNQPQHF. In DNA form, the CDR3 reads TGTGCCAGCAGTGAGCAGGGAATGAGCAATCAGCCCCAGCATTTT.

The rearrangement links TRBV7-9 to TRBJ2-1; 7 bases match TRBD1. V was clipped by 4 bases and J by 3 bases; unmatched bases: 6. Germline CDR1 is SEHNR and CDR2 is FQNEAQ (reference sequence). The CDR3 runs to 15 residues. CDR3 in amino acids: CASSSPRDSYNEQFF. CDR3 bases: TGTGCCAGCAGCTCCCCGAGGGACAGCTACAATGAGCAGTTCTTC.

This clone was detected only once. This sequence joins TRBV14 and TRBJ2-6; D is perhaps TRBD2 (6 bases). Germline V gene lookup returns CDR1 SGHDN and CDR2 FVKESK. The CDR3 has 15 amino acids. V dropped 4 bases and J dropped 2 bases, with 9 bases sitting between them. CDR3 amino acids: CASSPRGAGANVLTF. CDR3 sequence (DNA): TGTGCCAGCAGCCCCCGCGGGGCTGGGGCCAACGTCCTGACTTTC.

The chain is built from TRBV5-8 and TRBJ2-1; D remains ambiguous. V was shortened by 4 bases and J by 0 bases, with 5 bases between the two germline ends. Per the germline V gene, CDR1 is SGHTS and CDR2 is YDEGEE. The CDR3 runs to 13 residues. The DNA of the CDR3 is TGTGCCAGCAGCCAAAACTCCTACAATGAGCAGTTCTTC. Residues: CASSQNSYNEQFF. The complete variable domain, with remaining parts taken from reference TRBV5-8 and TRBJ2-1, reads EAGVTQSPTHLIKTRGQQATLRCSPISGHTSVYWYQQALGLGLQFLLWYDEGEERNRGNFPPRFSGRQFPNYSSELNVNALELEDSALYLCASSQNSYNEQFFGPGTRLTVL.